Presented here are 2 T cell receptor beta chains from one specimen sequenced in a study of OX40 agonist ivuxolimab in advanced cancers. The repertoire was sequenced with immunoSEQ multiplex PCR; TCRdb's copy has only in-frame clones and lacks some. The table has some 95,000 clones, about 90% seen once. This sample comprised CD4+ or CD8+ T cells sorted from blood, obtained in a trial of the OX40 agonist ivuxolimab. These receptors came from an adult with an advanced solid tumor such as melanoma, head and neck, liver or kidney cancer.

The chain links TRBV18 to TRBJ2-3, with 7 bases identical to TRBD1. Germline CDR1 and CDR2: KGHSH and LQKENI. This CDR3 spans 14 amino acids. J gave up 5 bases and V 2 bases, and 4 bases lay outside the gene matches. The DNA for the CDR3 is TGTGCCAGCTCACCAGAGACAGGGAAAGATACGCAGTATTTT. This codes for CASSPETGKDTQYF. The whole variable domain, remainder taken from reference TRBV18 and TRBJ2-3, is NAGVMQNPRHLVRRRGQEARLRCSPMKGHSHVYWYRQLPEEGLKFMVYLQKENIIDESGMPKERFSAEFPKEGPSILRIQQVVRGDSAAYFCASSPETGKDTQYFGPGTRLTVL.

This chain joins TRBV5-4 and TRBJ2-1; the D gene is possibly TRBD1 (6 bases). This CDR3 has 15 residues. V was cut by 2 bases and J by 0 bases, with 9 bases left in between. From germline, CDR1 is SGHNT and CDR2 YYREEE (reference sequence). The CDR3 nucleotides read TGTGCCAGCAGCTTAGGACAGCACTCCTACAATGAGCAGTTCTTC. Translation gives CASSLGQHSYNEQFF.